This T cell receptor (beta chain) emerged from a study of cytomegalovirus exposure and HLA in healthy donors. Study overall: A previous analysis identified 95 million to 140 million unique TCR beta sequences derived from some 200 million T cells. Counted in an early data release were about 85 million unique TCRs from HLA-typed donors.

Study-level findings and limits: Some V segments, TRBV6-2 and TRBV6-3 among them, were indistinguishable and were therefore excluded.

On this clone: Its target is unknown.

PCR employed 60 Vbeta and 13 Jbeta primers. The assay was immunoSEQ multiplex PCR, and TCRdb's table has in-frame clones only and misses some. The table records around 190,000 clones, around 87% of them present only once. V was trimmed by 1 base and J by 3 bases, leaving 9 bases between them. The CDR3 runs 14 residues. Per germline, CDR1 GTSNPN and CDR2 SVGIG (reference sequence). The receptor was derived from a woman under 30 in good health and CMV-seronegative. The V gene is TRBV30, the J gene TRBJ2-2; maybe TRBD2 (5 bases). Sequenced input: PBMCs. The CDR3 here is CAWSGGPYTGELFF. The CDR3 bases are TGTGCCTGGAGTGGAGGGCCTTACACCGGGGAGCTGTTTTTT.